Sequencing of this TCR beta chain was carried out in a study of early T cells in non-severe SARS-CoV-2 infection. Whole-study context: Sequencing targeted bulk RNA from unsorted whole blood, leaving chains unpaired.

The protocol attached unique molecular identifiers to individual cDNA molecules. One entry per CDR3 protein results from TCRdb running MiXCR on the 5' RACE reads. The sample holds more than 65,000 distinct CDR3 sequences, around 4.2% seen once. General study results and limits: Private and CD4 specificities were missed by VDJdb matching, which favored anti-spike CD8 responses.

Germline V CDR1 and CDR2: SQVTM, ANQGSEA. The CDR3 contains 14 residues. Trimming took 3 bases from V and 2 from J, leaving 13 bases between them. As for this clonotype: Its antigen is unidentified.

This TCR was sampled from an adult who was a healthcare worker with PCR-confirmed SARS-CoV-2 infection or an uninfected control (not recorded which). The donor label of this sample is uncertain. The V call is TRBV29-1, the J call TRBJ1-1, with unresolved D. Sequenced here: whole blood, sampled at baseline. The CDR3 loop reads CSVDPRTGNTEAFF. DNA for the CDR3: TGCAGCGTTGACCCCAGGACGGGAAACACTGAAGCTTTCTTT. The complete variable domain, with remaining parts taken from reference TRBV29-1 and TRBJ1-1, reads SAVISQKPSRDICQRGTSLTIQCQVDSQVTMMFWYRQQPGQSLTLIATANQGSEATYESGFVIDKFPISRPNLTFSTLTVSNMSPEDSSIYLCSVDPRTGNTEAFFGQGTRLTVV.